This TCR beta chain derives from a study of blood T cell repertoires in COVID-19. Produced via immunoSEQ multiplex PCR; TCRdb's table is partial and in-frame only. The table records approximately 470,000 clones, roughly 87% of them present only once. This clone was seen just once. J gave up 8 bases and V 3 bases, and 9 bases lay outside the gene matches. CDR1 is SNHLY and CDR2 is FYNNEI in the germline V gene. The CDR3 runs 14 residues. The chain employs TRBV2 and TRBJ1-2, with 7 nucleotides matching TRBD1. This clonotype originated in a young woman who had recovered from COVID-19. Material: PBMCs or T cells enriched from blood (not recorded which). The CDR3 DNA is TGTGCCAGCAGTGATGGGTACAGGGGAAACGGCTACACCTTC. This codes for CASSDGYRGNGYTF.